These 18 T cell receptor beta chains share one sample of origin, sequenced in a study of cytomegalovirus exposure and HLA in healthy donors. 13 Jbeta primers and 60 Vbeta primers were used for the PCR. Libraries were prepared by immunoSEQ multiplex PCR; TCRdb keeps only in-frame clonotypes and omits some of them. The table shows 76,000 or so clones, with 65% to 85% occurring only once. Material for sequencing was PBMCs. The receptors originated from a woman between 35 and 50 years old in good health and CMV-seropositive.

The chain is built from TRBV19 and TRBJ1-1, with a tentative D call TRBD1 (6 bases). The CDR3 is 12 residues long. V lost 8 bases to trimming and J lost 1 base, with 8 bases between them. The germline gives CDR1 LNHDA, CDR2 SQIVND (reference sequence). Here the CDR3 DNA reads TGTGCCAGTGCCAGGGGGAACACTGAAGCTTTCTTT. As protein: CASARGNTEAFF.

The chain links TRBV4-3 to TRBJ1-3, with D perhaps TRBD1 (6 bases). V lost 0 bases, J lost 2 bases, and 8 bases lay in between. The CDR3 is 15 residues long. From germline, CDR1 is LGHNA and CDR2 YSLEER. As DNA, the CDR3 is TGCGCCAGCAGCCAAGATGAGGGGGCTGGAAACACCATATATTTT. Protein product: CASSQDEGAGNTIYF.

The chain is built from TRBV4-3 and TRBJ1-4; D is perhaps TRBD1 (6 bases). V lost 1 base to trimming and J lost 7 bases, with 13 bases between them. The CDR3 spans 15 residues. CDR1 is LGHNA and CDR2 is YSLEER in the germline V gene. DNA of the CDR3: TGCGCCAGCAGCCAAGCCAGGGGTCTTTTTGAAAAACTGTTTTTT. Protein: CASSQARGLFEKLFF.

V gene TRBV28 combines with J gene TRBJ1-1, with TRBD1 identical over 10 bases. The V segment lost 5 bases and the J segment 1 base; nucleotides outside the gene matches: 4. The length of the CDR3 is 15 residues. Germline-derived CDR1 and CDR2 are MDHEN and SYDVKM. CDR3 DNA sequence: TGTGCCAGCAGTCCGGACAGGGGGAGGAACACTGAAGCTTTCTTT. It translates to CASSPDRGRNTEAFF.

The rearrangement joins TRBV7-9 to TRBJ2-7, with a weak D call TRBD1 (5 bases). V shed 0 bases and J shed 5 bases, with 11 bases lying between them. From germline, CDR1 is SEHNR and CDR2 FQNEAQ (reference sequence). This CDR3 has 14 amino acids. CDR3 amino acids: CASSLAGARNEQYF. The CDR3, as DNA: TGTGCCAGCAGCTTAGCAGGGGCCCGGAACGAGCAGTACTTC.

The rearrangement joins TRBV7-9 to TRBJ2-4; 8 bases match TRBD2. This CDR3 region has 18 residues. Germline lookup yields CDR1 SEHNR and CDR2 FQNEAQ (reference sequence). Germline trimming cut 1 base from V and 8 bases from J; bases unmatched to any gene: 16. The CDR3 DNA reads TGTGCCAGCAGCTTAGTGGAACCCACTAGCGGCGGCTTTGACATTCAGTACTTC. Translating it yields CASSLVEPTSGGFDIQYF. The variable domain in full, completed from reference TRBV7-9 and TRBJ2-4, reads DTGVSQNPRHKITKRGQNVTFRCDPISEHNRLYWYRQTLGQGPEFLTYFQNEAQLEKSRLLSDRFSAERPKGSFSTLEIQRTEQGDSAMYLCASSLVEPTSGGFDIQYFGAGTRLSVL.

This clone was seen a single time. J is TRBJ2-5 and V is TRBV4-3; possibly TRBD2 for D (6 bases). The CDR3 contains 14 residues. The germline V gene encodes CDR1 LGHNA and CDR2 YSLEER. The V end lost 4 bases, the J end lost 9 bases, and 18 bases lay between the germline ends. In DNA, the CDR3 is TGCGCCAGCAGCCCGGGACTGGCTGGAGTGGCCCAGTACTTC. Its translation: CASSPGLAGVAQYF.

V is TRBV28 and J is TRBJ2-7, with D unresolved. In germline, CDR1 is MDHEN, CDR2 SYDVKM. Trimming pared 4 bases from V and 3 bases from J, leaving 7 bases between. The CDR3 has 12 residues. The CDR3: CASSSNFYEQYF. The CDR3 coding sequence is TGTGCCAGCAGTTCTAACTTCTACGAGCAGTACTTC.

The genes are TRBV4-2 and TRBJ1-5, with 9 bases fitting TRBD1. Germline loops: CDR1 LGHNA, CDR2 YNFKEQ. J lost 3 bases, V lost 1 base, and 13 bases had no gene match. The CDR3 sequence is 19 residues long. CDR3 protein: CASSQGPGQGVQDNQPQHF. The CDR3 DNA reads as TGTGCCAGCAGCCAAGGACCGGGACAGGGAGTTCAGGACAATCAGCCCCAGCATTTT.

The genes are TRBV10-3 and TRBJ2-7; 7 bases agree with TRBD1. The CDR3 runs to 16 residues. Trimming removed 0 bases from V and 2 bases from J; junction bases left unmatched: 7. CDR1 is ENHRY and CDR2 is SYGVKD in the germline V gene. CDR3 DNA: TGTGCCATCAGTGAGTCGGGACAGTACTTTCCCTACGAGCAGTACTTC. Its protein is CAISESGQYFPYEQYF.

This chain joins TRBV27 and TRBJ2-7, with 11 bases matching TRBD2. Trimming cost V 2 bases and J 3 bases; bases outside gene matches: 3. CDR1 and CDR2 from the germline V gene are MNHEY and SMNVEV (reference sequence). The CDR3 is 15 amino acids. The CDR3 DNA sequence: TGTGCCAGCAGTTTAAAAACTAGCGGGGGCTACGAGCAGTACTTC. Amino acid sequence: CASSLKTSGGYEQYF.

The V and J genes are TRBV10-1 and TRBJ1-2, with 7 nucleotides matching TRBD1. Unmatched junction bases numbered 5, after V lost 6 bases and J lost 4 bases. Per the germline V gene, CDR1 is WNHNN and CDR2 is SYGVQD (reference sequence). The length of the CDR3 is 13 residues. The CDR3 loop is CASSAGTVYGYTF. For the CDR3, the DNA is TGCGCCAGCAGCGCGGGGACAGTCTATGGCTACACCTTC.

CDR3 bases: TGTGCCAGCAGTTTAGCAGGGGCGCACTATTATGGCTACACCTTC. Translating it yields CASSLAGAHYYGYTF. V is TRBV27 and J is TRBJ1-2; a weak D match, TRBD1 (6 bases). V lost 2 bases, J lost 5 bases, and 15 bases lay in between. Germline V lookup: CDR1 MNHEY, CDR2 SMNVEV (reference sequence). The CDR3 spans 15 residues.

The CDR3 nucleotides are TGTGCCAGCAGCTTCCAGGGATGGGGCTCCTACGAGCAGTACTTC. It is translated as CASSFQGWGSYEQYF. The chain carries TRBV27 and TRBJ2-7; D might be TRBD1 (5 bases). Germline V gene sequence: CDR1 MNHEY, CDR2 SMNVEV (reference sequence). V was trimmed by 6 bases and J by 0 bases, leaving 15 bases between them. The CDR3 is 15 amino acids.

This clone came up a few times. The chain carries TRBV19 and TRBJ1-2, with 10 bases identical to TRBD1. The CDR3 is 16 amino acids. Germline-derived CDR1 and CDR2 are LNHDA and SQIVND (reference sequence). V shed 5 bases and J 0 bases; nucleotides not matched to a gene: 6. The CDR3 nucleotides are TGTGCCAGTAGTTCGAGACAGGGGGCTGCTAACTATGGCTACACCTTC. The encoded protein is CASSSRQGAANYGYTF.

The chain recombines TRBV4-3 with TRBJ2-1; TRBD1 matches 11 bases. This CDR3 has 16 amino acids. CDR1 and CDR2 from the germline V gene are LGHNA and YSLEER. Trimming removed 0 bases from V and 9 bases from J; junction bases left unmatched: 7. CDR3 in amino acids: CASSQDLGQGAVEQFF. CDR3 bases: TGCGCCAGCAGCCAAGATCTCGGACAGGGGGCTGTTGAGCAGTTCTTC.

The V call is TRBV6-5, the J call TRBJ1-2; D gene unclear. From germline, CDR1 is MNHEY and CDR2 SVGAGI. There are 13 residues in the CDR3. The germline V and J ends were trimmed by 0 bases and 2 bases, with 4 bases remaining between them. The CDR3 coding sequence is TGTGCCAGCAGTTACTCGAGAAACTATGGCTACACCTTC. Protein product: CASSYSRNYGYTF.

J is TRBJ2-4 and V is TRBV28; 9 nucleotides line up with TRBD2. V lost 2 bases to trimming and J lost 9 bases; unmatched junction nucleotides: 5. Germline CDR1 reads MDHEN; CDR2 reads SYDVKM. There are 14 residues in the CDR3. The CDR3 protein is CASSLGGGVPIQYF. The CDR3 DNA sequence: TGTGCCAGCAGTTTAGGCGGGGGGGTACCCATTCAGTACTTC. Looking up the rest from reference TRBV28 and TRBJ2-4 gives the full variable domain: DVKVTQSSRYLVKRTGEKVFLECVQDMDHENMFWYRQDPGLGLRLIYFSYDVKMKEKGDIPEGYSVSREKKERFSLILESASTNQTSMYLCASSLGGGVPIQYFGAGTRLSVL.